Listed below are T cell receptor beta chains from one sample, sequenced in a study of blood T cell repertoires in COVID-19. The table came from immunoSEQ multiplex PCR; TCRdb's copy has only in-frame clones and leaves some out. Here the sample spans a few hundred thousand clones, 89% being singletons. The sequenced sample consisted of PBMCs or T cells enriched from blood (not recorded which). The receptors derive from a woman aged 25-40 years who had recovered from COVID-19. Each CDR3 is given with its conserved first and last residue. Each record gives: V gene, J gene, CDR3 protein.

TRBV4-2	TRBJ1-5	CASSQGQGTNQPQHF
TRBV10-3	TRBJ1-2	CAISEIGGTGYTF
TRBV7-3	TRBJ2-3	CASSLPLAGGPDTQYF
TRBV27	TRBJ2-7	CASSSIAGVAYEQYF
TRBV11-3	TRBJ1-1	CASSLNTGAEAFF
TRBV29-1	TRBJ2-3	CSVGPGADTQYF
TRBV2	TRBJ2-7	CASSDGTGFNYEQYF
TRBV7-2	TRBJ1-5	CASSLEQGGNQPQHF
TRBV30	TRBJ2-1	CAWNRDYAYNEQFF
TRBV7-2	TRBJ2-1	CASSSQGAFSYNEQFF
TRBV5-1	TRBJ2-1	CASSLAPGWSSYNEQFF